The present T cell receptor beta chain was sequenced within a study of blood T cell repertoires in COVID-19. Study-wide context: The study drew acute and convalescent COVID-19 samples from the United States, Italy and Spain. T cells, B-cell-depleted T cells, or PBMCs supplied cDNA or gDNA.

Recruitment covered about two dozen US areas and drew participants whose ages spanned roughly 18 to 95 years. Cohort 3 donors counted as recovered after two negative PCRs, clearance, or resolved symptoms. TCRdb's copy holds only in-frame clones and misses some; the assay was immunoSEQ multiplex PCR. The data hold a few hundred thousand clones, with roughly 87% observed a single time. A remark on this clone: The same CDR3 arises from other DNA sequences in this sample as well.

The sample comprised PBMCs or T cells enriched from blood (not recorded which). The TCR was taken from a woman in her twenties or thirties who had recovered from COVID-19.

Here the CDR3 DNA reads TGTGCCATCAGTGAGTGGGGCGGAGCAAATGAAAAACTGTTTTTT. Protein product: CAISEWGGANEKLFF. The genes are TRBV10-3 and TRBJ1-4; D may be TRBD1 (5 bases). CDR1 is ENHRY and CDR2 is SYGVKD in the germline V gene. The V gene lost 1 base and the J gene lost 5 bases, with 11 bases spanning the gap. The CDR3 is 15 amino acids.